These 9 T cell receptor beta chains share one sample of origin, sequenced in a study of shared clonotypes between healthy human individuals. Produced via immunoSEQ multiplex PCR; TCRdb's table is partial and in-frame only. This table holds approximately 2.5 million clones, roughly 92% found once. The sample comprised naive CD4+ T cells sorted from blood. The subset was: CD45RA+ positively selected. The receptors come from a man aged 18 to 29 in good health.

This chain joins TRBV6-1 and TRBJ2-1; TRBD1 is a possible D gene (5 bases). This CDR3 is 15 amino acids long. V lost 0 bases, J lost 7 bases, and 13 bases lay in between. The germline CDR1 and CDR2 sequences are MNHNS and SASEGT. Here the CDR3 DNA reads TGTGCCAGCAGTGAAGCGTACGCAGGGCGTAATGAGCAGTTCTTC. This sequence encodes CASSEAYAGRNEQFF.

This clone was detected only once. The chain links TRBV5-4 to TRBJ2-1; TRBD2 agrees at 8 bases. The CDR3 consists of 14 residues. V gave up 0 bases and J gave up 9 bases; unmatched junction bases: 5. In germline, CDR1 is SGHNT, CDR2 YYREEE (reference sequence). CDR3: CASSLAGTRVEQFF. As DNA, the CDR3 is TGTGCCAGCAGCTTGGCCGGGACTAGGGTTGAGCAGTTCTTC.

The V call is TRBV7-9, the J call TRBJ2-7; 7 bases line up with TRBD1. J was trimmed by 6 bases and V by 5 bases; bases with no gene match: 10. Germline CDR1 is SEHNR and CDR2 is FQNEAQ (reference sequence). The CDR3 has 14 residues. The CDR3 nucleotides are TGTGCCAGCAGCATTCTGACAGGGCCCCTCGAGCAGTACTTC. Protein product: CASSILTGPLEQYF.

The rearrangement uses TRBV4-3 and TRBJ1-2; 8 nucleotides line up with TRBD1. The CDR3 is 17 amino acids. V dropped 0 bases and J dropped 4; count of bases not matched to a gene: 10. The germline V gene has CDR1 LGHNA and CDR2 YSLEER. The CDR3 sequence is CASSQDTAGGSVYGYTF. The DNA for the CDR3 is TGCGCCAGCAGCCAAGATACGGCAGGGGGCTCTGTCTATGGCTACACCTTC.

The J gene is TRBJ1-1, the V gene TRBV18; possible D gene TRBD1, 5 bases. CDR3 size: 15 residues. CDR1 and CDR2 (germline): KGHSH, LQKENI. V gave up 6 bases and J gave up 1 base, with 15 bases separating them. CDR3 protein: CASSVTSGTNTEAFF. DNA for the CDR3: TGTGCCAGCTCCGTCACATCGGGGACGAACACTGAAGCTTTCTTT.

V is TRBV6-5 and J is TRBJ2-5, with 8 bases identical to TRBD2. The germline CDR1 and CDR2 sequences are MNHEY and SVGAGI. The V gene end was trimmed by 0 bases and the J gene end by 3 bases; junction bases not matched to a gene: 3. The CDR3 runs to 15 residues. As DNA, the CDR3 is TGTGCCAGCAGTTACTCGCTTAGCGGGAAAGAGACCCAGTACTTC. It encodes CASSYSLSGKETQYF.

The rearrangement joins TRBV18 to TRBJ2-7, with D perhaps given as TRBD1 or TRBD2 (5 bases each). This CDR3 has 13 residues. Germline loops: CDR1 KGHSH, CDR2 LQKENI. Trimming pared 6 bases from V and 7 bases from J, leaving 16 bases between. The CDR3 DNA reads as TGTGCCAGCTCCTTAGGGGACCTAGGAGAGCAGTACTTC. This encodes CASSLGDLGEQYF.

The chain has TRBV5-6 and TRBJ2-2, with 12 bases aligning to TRBD1. The CDR3 spans 16 residues. Trimming removed 2 bases from V and 4 bases from J; junction bases left unmatched: 3. The V gene's germline CDR1 is SGHDT and CDR2 YYEEEE. This CDR3 is CASSLGTGGGTGELFF. CDR3 in DNA: TGTGCCAGCAGCTTAGGGACAGGGGGCGGCACCGGGGAGCTGTTTTTT.

The chain uses TRBV28 and TRBJ2-7; D perhaps matches TRBD1 (6 bases). V was shortened by 4 bases and J by 0 bases, with 13 bases between the two germline ends. Germline values: CDR1 MDHEN, CDR2 SYDVKM. This CDR3 has 15 residues. CDR3 DNA sequence: TGTGCCAGCAGTTCCCCTGACAGGTACTCCTACGAGCAGTACTTC. Residues: CASSSPDRYSYEQYF.